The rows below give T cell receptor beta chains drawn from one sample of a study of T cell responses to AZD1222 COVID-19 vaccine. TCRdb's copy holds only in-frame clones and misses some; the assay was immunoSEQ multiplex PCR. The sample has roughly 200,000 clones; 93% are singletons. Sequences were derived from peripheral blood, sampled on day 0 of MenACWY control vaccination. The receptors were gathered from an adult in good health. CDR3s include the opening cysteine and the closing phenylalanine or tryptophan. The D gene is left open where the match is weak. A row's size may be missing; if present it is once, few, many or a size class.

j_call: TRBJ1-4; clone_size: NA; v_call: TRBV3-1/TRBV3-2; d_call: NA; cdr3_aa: CASSQDPREREKLFF; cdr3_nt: TGTGCCAGCAGCCAAGACCCCCGGGAGCGTGAAAAACTGTTTTTT
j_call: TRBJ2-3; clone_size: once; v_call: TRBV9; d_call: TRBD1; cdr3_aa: CASSPRQGSTDTQYF; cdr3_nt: TGTGCCAGCAGCCCCCGACAGGGGAGCACAGATACGCAGTATTTT
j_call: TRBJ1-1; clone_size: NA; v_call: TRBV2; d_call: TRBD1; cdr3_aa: CAGGTERTEAFF; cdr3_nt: TGTGCCGGAGGGACAGAACGGACTGAAGCTTTCTTT
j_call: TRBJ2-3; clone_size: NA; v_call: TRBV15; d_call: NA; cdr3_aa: CATSRFTDTQYF; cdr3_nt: TGTGCCACCAGCAGGTTTACAGATACGCAGTATTTT
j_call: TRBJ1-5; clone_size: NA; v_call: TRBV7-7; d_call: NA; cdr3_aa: CASSPRSTVLWTQHF; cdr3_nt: TGTGCTAGCAGCCCCCGCTCAACAGTGCTCTGGACCCAGCATTTT
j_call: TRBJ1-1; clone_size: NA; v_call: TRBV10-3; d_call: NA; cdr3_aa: CAISESVGGNTEAFF; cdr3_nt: TGTGCCATCAGTGAGTCCGTCGGAGGGAACACTGAAGCTTTCTTT
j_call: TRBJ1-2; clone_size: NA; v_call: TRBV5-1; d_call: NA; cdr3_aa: CASSPTDYGYTF; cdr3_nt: TGCGCCAGCAGCCCGACAGACTATGGCTACACCTTC
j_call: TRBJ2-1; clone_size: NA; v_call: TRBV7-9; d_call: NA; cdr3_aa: CASSLDLTTRLRAYNEQFF; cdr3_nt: TGTGCCAGCAGCTTAGATTTGACTACGAGATTGAGGGCCTACAATGAGCAGTTCTTC
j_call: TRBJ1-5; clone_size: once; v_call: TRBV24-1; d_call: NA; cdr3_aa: CATSGTGNQPQHF; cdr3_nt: TGTGCCACCAGTGGGACGGGCAATCAGCCCCAGCATTTT
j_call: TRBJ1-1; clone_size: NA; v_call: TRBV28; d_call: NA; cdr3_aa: CASWGNTEAFF; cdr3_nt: TGTGCCAGTTGGGGGAACACTGAAGCTTTCTTT
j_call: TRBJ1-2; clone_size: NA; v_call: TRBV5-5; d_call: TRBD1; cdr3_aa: CASSLAGQDYGYTF; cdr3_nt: TGTGCCAGCAGCTTGGCGGGACAGGACTATGGCTACACCTTC
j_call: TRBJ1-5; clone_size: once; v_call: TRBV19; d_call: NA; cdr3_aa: CASSIGAYQPQHF; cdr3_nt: TGTGCCAGTAGTATAGGAGCTTATCAGCCCCAGCATTTT
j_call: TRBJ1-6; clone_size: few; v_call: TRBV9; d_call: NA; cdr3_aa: CASSVDSLGRPLHF; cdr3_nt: TGTGCCAGCAGCGTCGACTCCCTAGGAAGACCCCTCCACTTT
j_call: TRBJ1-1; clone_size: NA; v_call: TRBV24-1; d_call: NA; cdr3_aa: CATSDGRQDRSTEAFF; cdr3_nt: TGTGCCACCAGTGATGGCCGACAAGACCGAAGCACTGAAGCTTTCTTT
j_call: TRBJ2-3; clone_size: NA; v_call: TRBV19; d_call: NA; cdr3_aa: CASSMGARWVTDTQYF; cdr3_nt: TGTGCCAGTAGTATGGGGGCAAGGTGGGTCACAGATACGCAGTATTTT
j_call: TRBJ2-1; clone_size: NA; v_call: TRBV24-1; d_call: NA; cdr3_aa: CATSAGGQNEQFF; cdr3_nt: TGTGCCACCAGTGCAGGCGGGCAGAATGAGCAGTTCTTC
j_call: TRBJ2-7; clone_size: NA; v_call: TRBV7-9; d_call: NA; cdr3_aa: CASSLGGSAYEQYF; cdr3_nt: TGTGCCAGCAGCTTAGGGGGATCGGCCTACGAGCAGTACTTC
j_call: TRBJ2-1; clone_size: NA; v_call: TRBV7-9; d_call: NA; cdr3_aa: CASSLLSGSSQNEQFF; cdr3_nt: TGTGCCAGCAGCTTACTTAGCGGATCTAGTCAGAATGAGCAGTTCTTC
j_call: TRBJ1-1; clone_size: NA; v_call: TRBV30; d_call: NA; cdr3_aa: CAWSVSAEAFF; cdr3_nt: TGTGCCTGGAGTGTAAGCGCGGAAGCTTTCTTT
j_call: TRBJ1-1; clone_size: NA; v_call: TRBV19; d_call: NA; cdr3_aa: CASSFGETFKAFF; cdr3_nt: TGTGCCAGTAGTTTTGGGGAAACTTTTAAAGCTTTCTTT
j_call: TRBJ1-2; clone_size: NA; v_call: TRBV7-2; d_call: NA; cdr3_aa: CASSLAGGPNYGYTF; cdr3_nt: TGTGCCAGCAGCTTAGCGGGCGGACCTAACTATGGCTACACCTTC
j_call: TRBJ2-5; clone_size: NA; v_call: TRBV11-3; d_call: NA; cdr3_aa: CASSPTGNAETQYF; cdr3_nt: TGTGCCAGCAGCCCGACGGGTAATGCAGAGACCCAGTACTTC
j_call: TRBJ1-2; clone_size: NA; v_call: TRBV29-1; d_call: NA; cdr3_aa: CSVQGIDYGYTF; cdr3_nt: TGCAGCGTCCAAGGTATAGACTATGGCTACACCTTC
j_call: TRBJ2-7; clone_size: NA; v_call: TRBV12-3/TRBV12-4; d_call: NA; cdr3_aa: CASSLRADGEQYF; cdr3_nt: TGTGCCAGCAGTTTAAGGGCCGATGGGGAGCAGTACTTC
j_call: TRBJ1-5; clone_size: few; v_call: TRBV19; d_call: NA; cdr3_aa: CASRPRDRPNQPQHF; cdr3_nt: TGTGCCAGTAGACCTAGGGACCGACCGAATCAGCCCCAGCATTTT
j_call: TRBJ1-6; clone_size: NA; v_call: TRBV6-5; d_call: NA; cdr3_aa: CASGPGPRPLHF; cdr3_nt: TGTGCCAGCGGCCCGGGCCCCCGTCCCCTCCACTTT
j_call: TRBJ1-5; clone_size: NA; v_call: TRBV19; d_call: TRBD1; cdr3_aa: CASNRPGGGNQPQHF; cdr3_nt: TGTGCCAGTAACCGGCCAGGGGGCGGCAATCAGCCCCAGCATTTT
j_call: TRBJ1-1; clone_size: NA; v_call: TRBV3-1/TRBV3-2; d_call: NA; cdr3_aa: CASSQVEGRRAFF; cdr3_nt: TGTGCCAGCAGCCAAGTGGAGGGAAGGAGAGCTTTCTTT
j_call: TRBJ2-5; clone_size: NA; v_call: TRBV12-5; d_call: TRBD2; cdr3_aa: CASGLAPGTLAGPQETQYF; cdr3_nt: TGTGCTAGTGGTTTGGCACCCGGGACTCTAGCGGGCCCCCAAGAGACCCAGTACTTC
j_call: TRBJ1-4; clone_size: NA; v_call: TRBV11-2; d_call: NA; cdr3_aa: CASRSNEKLFF; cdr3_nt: TGTGCCAGCAGAAGCAATGAAAAACTGTTTTTT
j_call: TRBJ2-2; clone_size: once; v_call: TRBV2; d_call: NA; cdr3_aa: CASIWRLNTGELFF; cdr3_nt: TGTGCCAGCATATGGAGGCTGAACACCGGGGAGCTGTTTTTT
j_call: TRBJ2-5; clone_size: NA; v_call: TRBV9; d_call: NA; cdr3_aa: CASSPSGLPQETQYF; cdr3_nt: TGTGCCAGCAGCCCCTCGGGACTGCCGCAAGAGACCCAGTACTTC